This entry features one TCR beta chain sequence. The antigen is unknown. Here immunoSEQ multiplex PCR was the method, and the copy in TCRdb shows in-frame clones only, minus some. The table has 100,000 to 140,000 clones, 75% to 95% seen once. V lost 5 bases and J lost 1, with 8 bases in between. This CDR3 has 13 amino acids. Per germline, CDR1 SGHNT and CDR2 YENEEA. The sample is drawn from a study of T cell responses to AZD1222 COVID-19 vaccine. Whole-study results and caveats: Most donors were white British, females outnumbered males, and clonal diversity was possibly underestimated.

This chain connects TRBV11-3 to TRBJ1-1; TRBD1 is a possible D gene (5 bases). The specimen comprised peripheral blood, sampled 28 days after the second AZD1222 dose. This TCR was sampled from an adult who received the AZD1222 COVID-19 vaccine. For the CDR3, the DNA is TGTGCCAGCAGCCTTGGACAGAACACTGAAGCTTTCTTT. Translation: CASSLGQNTEAFF.